The 9 T cell receptor beta chains below come from one sample, sequenced in a study of T cells after yellow fever vaccination. TCRdb re-analysed the 5' RACE reads in MiXCR, keeping a single row per CDR3 protein. The sample has tens of thousands of distinct CDR3 sequences; 6.5% to 8% are singletons. Specimen: PBMCs, either bulk or a sorted T-cell subset (CD4+, CD8+, memory, or dextramer-sorted; not recorded which), collected on the day of the first yellow fever vaccination. These receptors originate from a man aged 18-30 years who received the YFV17D yellow fever vaccine.

Ten or more counts support this clonotype. V usage is TRBV5-1 and J usage is TRBJ2-7; no firm D call. V was cut by 1 base and J by 2 bases, with 7 bases left in between. There are 13 residues in the CDR3. Germline loops: CDR1 SGHRS, CDR2 YFSETQ. The DNA for the CDR3 is TGCGCCAGCAGCTTGCGTCCCCCCTACGAGCAGTACTTC. Amino acids: CASSLRPPYEQYF.

The sample holds many counts of this clonotype. CDR3 protein: CASSRWSGGNQPQHF. The DNA for the CDR3 is TGTGCCAGCAGTCGATGGTCGGGCGGGAATCAGCCCCAGCATTTT. The chain has TRBV7-2 and TRBJ1-5; no clear D. CDR3 length: 15 residues. The V end was cut by 6 bases, the J end by 4 bases, with 16 bases between. Germline V gives CDR1 SGHTA, CDR2 FQGNSA.

This clonotype was observed at least ten times. The gene calls are TRBV5-4 and TRBJ2-1; D is possibly TRBD1 (6 bases). Trimming stripped 0 bases from V and 0 bases from J, with 10 bases between. Germline CDR1 and CDR2: SGHNT and YYREEE (reference sequence). This CDR3 is built from 16 residues. DNA for the CDR3: TGTGCCAGCAGCTTGGGAGGGGGATACTCCTACAATGAGCAGTTCTTC. This translates into CASSLGGGYSYNEQFF.

Only a few counts were recorded for this clonotype. This rearrangement joins TRBV9 to TRBJ1-4; D call uncertain. This CDR3 region has 15 residues. Trimming left V 0 bases short and J 8 bases short, with 14 bases between. Per the germline V gene, CDR1 is SGDLS and CDR2 is YYNGEE. For the CDR3, the DNA is TGTGCCAGCAGCGTAGGCCCGATGAAGGGAGAAAAACTGTTTTTT. It specifies CASSVGPMKGEKLFF.

This clonotype was counted ten times or more. The chain is built from TRBV5-1 and TRBJ2-7; 10 positions agree with TRBD2. This CDR3 is built from 14 residues. CDR1 is SGHRS, CDR2 YFSETQ, per germline. Trimming removed 0 bases from V and 8 bases from J; junction bases left unmatched: 5. CDR3 in amino acids: CASSLELAGGKQYV. The CDR3 region has the DNA TGCGCCAGCAGCTTGGAATTAGCGGGGGGAAAGCAGTACGTC.

A few counts support this clonotype. The chain recombines TRBV7-2 with TRBJ2-3; D is perhaps TRBD1 or TRBD2 (5 bases each). Between the trimmed V and J ends, which lost 1 base and 0 bases, there was a span of 11 bases. The CDR3 is made up of 16 amino acids. Germline V gene lookup returns CDR1 SGHTA and CDR2 FQGNSA. In DNA, the CDR3 is TGTGCCAGCAGCTTAGGGGGGACGGGGAGCACAGATACGCAGTATTTT. It codes for CASSLGGTGSTDTQYF.

The sample holds many counts of this clonotype. The chain links TRBV7-2 to TRBJ1-2; unclear D gene. The CDR3 covers 12 residues. Trimming left V 1 base short and J 7 bases short, with 7 bases between. Germline V lookup: CDR1 SGHTA, CDR2 FQGNSA. Written as DNA, the CDR3 is TGTGCCAGCAGCTTAGATCTCCCTGGCTACACCTTC. As protein: CASSLDLPGYTF. Full variable domain (remainder filled in from reference TRBV7-2 and TRBJ1-2): GAGVSQSPSNKVTEKGKDVELRCDPISGHTALYWYRQSLGQGLEFLIYFQGNSAPDKSGLPSDRFSAERTGGSVSTLTIQRTQQEDSAVYLCASSLDLPGYTFGSGTRLTVV.

The chain recombines TRBV7-9 with TRBJ1-5, with 7 bases matching TRBD1. CDR3 length equals 15 residues. The trim removed 5 bases at V and 4 bases at J, leaving 8 bases unmatched. The germline V gene encodes CDR1 SEHNR and CDR2 FQNEAQ (reference sequence). CDR3 coding DNA: TGTGCCAGCAGCCCGCCGGGACAGTATAATCAGCCCCAGCATTTT. Translated, it gives CASSPPGQYNQPQHF.

This clonotype was seen ten or more times. This chain joins TRBV4-3 and TRBJ2-3; D unresolved. Between the trimmed V and J ends, which lost 1 base and 5 bases, there was a span of 10 bases. The germline V gene encodes CDR1 LGHNA and CDR2 YSLEER. The CDR3 length is 14 residues. The CDR3 spells CASSQGSAGDTQYF. Here the CDR3 DNA reads TGCGCCAGCAGCCAAGGATCCGCTGGAGATACGCAGTATTTT.